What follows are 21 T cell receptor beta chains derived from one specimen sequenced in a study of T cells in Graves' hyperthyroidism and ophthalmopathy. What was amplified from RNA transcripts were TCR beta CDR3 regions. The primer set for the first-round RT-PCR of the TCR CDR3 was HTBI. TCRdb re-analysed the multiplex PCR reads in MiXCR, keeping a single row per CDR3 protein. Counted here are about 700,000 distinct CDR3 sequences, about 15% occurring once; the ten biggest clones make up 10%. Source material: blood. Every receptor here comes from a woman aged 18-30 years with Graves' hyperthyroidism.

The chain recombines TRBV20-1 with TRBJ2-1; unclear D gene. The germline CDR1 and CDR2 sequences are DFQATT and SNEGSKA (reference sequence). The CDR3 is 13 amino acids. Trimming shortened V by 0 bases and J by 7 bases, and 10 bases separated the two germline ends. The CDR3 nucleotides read TGCAGTGCTAGAGATATTAAGACGAATGAGCAGTTCTTC. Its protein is CSARDIKTNEQFF.

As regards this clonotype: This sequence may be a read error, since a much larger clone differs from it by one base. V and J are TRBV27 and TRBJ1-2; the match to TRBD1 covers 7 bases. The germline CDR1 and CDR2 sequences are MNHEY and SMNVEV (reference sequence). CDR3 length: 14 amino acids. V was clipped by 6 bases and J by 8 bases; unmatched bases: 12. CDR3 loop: CASSPRQGLRGYTF. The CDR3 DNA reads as TGTGCCAGCAGCCCGAGACAGGGTCTTAGGGGCTACACCTTC.

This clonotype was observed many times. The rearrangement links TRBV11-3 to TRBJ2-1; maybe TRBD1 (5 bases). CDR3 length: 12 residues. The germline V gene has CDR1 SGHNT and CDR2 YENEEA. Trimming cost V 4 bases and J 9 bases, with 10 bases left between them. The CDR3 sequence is CASSWTFGEQFF. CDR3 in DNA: TGTGCCAGCAGCTGGACATTCGGTGAGCAGTTCTTC.

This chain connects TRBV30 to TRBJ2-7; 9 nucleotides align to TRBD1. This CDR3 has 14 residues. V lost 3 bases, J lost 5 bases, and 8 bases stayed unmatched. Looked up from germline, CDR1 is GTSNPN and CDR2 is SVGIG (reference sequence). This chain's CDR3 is CAWRTGTGYHEQYF. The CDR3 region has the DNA TGTGCCTGGAGGACCGGGACAGGGTACCACGAGCAGTACTTC.

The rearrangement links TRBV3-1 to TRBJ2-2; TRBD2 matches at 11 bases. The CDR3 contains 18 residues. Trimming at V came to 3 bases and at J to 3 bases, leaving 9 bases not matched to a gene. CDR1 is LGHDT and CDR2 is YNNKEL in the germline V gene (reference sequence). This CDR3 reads CASSQSYQLAGDTGELFF. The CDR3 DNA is TGTGCCAGCAGCCAGTCTTACCAACTAGCGGGAGACACCGGGGAGCTGTTTTTT.

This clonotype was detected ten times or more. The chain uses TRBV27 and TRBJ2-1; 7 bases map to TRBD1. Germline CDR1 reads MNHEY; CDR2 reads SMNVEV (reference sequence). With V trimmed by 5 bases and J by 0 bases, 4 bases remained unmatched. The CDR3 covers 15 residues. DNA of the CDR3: TGTGCCAGCAGTCCCGCAGGGGGCTCCTACAATGAGCAGTTCTTC. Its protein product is CASSPAGGSYNEQFF.

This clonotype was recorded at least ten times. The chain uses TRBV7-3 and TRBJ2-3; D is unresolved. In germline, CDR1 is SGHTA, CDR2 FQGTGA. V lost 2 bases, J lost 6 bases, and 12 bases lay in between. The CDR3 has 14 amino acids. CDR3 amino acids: CASSLGPTPDTQYF. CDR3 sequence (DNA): TGTGCCAGCAGCTTAGGACCTACTCCCGATACGCAGTATTTT.

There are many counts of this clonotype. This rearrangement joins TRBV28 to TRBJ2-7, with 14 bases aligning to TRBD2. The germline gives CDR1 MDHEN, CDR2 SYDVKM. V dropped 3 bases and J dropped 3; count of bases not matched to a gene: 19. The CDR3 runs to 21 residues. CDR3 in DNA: TGTGCCAGCAGTTTGGGGGGCTCGAGACTAGCGGGAGGGCCGCTGTACTACGAGCAGTACTTC. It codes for CASSLGGSRLAGGPLYYEQYF.

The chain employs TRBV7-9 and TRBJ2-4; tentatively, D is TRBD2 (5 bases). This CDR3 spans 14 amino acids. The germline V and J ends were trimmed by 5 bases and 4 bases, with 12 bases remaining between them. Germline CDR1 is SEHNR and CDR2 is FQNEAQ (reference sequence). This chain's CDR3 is CASSPRDEKNIQYF. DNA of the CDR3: TGTGCCAGCAGCCCTCGGGATGAGAAAAACATTCAGTACTTC.

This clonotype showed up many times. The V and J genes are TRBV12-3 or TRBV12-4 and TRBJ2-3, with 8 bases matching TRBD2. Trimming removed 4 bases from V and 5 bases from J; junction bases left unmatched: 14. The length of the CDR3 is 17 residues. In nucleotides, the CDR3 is TGTGCCAGCAGTTGGGGTGCGGGAGGTTCTTTGGGAGATACGCAGTATTTT. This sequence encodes CASSWGAGGSLGDTQYF.

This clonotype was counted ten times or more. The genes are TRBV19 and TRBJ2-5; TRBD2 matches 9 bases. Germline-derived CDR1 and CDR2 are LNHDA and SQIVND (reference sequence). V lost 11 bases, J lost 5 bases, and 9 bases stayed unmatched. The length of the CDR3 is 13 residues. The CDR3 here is CASGTSLAETQYF. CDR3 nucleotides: TGTGCCTCCGGGACTAGCCTTGCGGAGACCCAGTACTTC.

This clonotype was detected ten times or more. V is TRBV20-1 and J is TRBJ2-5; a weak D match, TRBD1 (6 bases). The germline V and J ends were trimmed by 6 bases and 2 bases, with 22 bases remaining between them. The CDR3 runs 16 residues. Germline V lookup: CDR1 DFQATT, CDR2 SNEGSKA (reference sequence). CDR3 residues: CSATTRRGRWQETQYF. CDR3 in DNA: TGCAGTGCCACGACGCGCAGGGGCCGGTGGCAAGAGACCCAGTACTTC.

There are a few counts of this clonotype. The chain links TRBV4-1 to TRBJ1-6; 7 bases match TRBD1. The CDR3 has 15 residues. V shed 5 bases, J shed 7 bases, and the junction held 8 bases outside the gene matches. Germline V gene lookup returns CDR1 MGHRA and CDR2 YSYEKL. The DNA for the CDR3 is TGCGCCAGCAGCTCCCGGGACAGTCCAAATTCACCCCTCCACTTT. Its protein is CASSSRDSPNSPLHF.

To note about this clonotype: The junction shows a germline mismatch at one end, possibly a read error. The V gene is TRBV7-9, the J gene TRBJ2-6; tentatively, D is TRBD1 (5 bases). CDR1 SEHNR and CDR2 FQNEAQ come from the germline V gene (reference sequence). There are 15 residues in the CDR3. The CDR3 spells CASSLGGRGANVQTF. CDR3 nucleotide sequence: TGTGCCAGCAGCTTAGGCGGTCGTGGGGCCAACGTCCAGACTTTC.

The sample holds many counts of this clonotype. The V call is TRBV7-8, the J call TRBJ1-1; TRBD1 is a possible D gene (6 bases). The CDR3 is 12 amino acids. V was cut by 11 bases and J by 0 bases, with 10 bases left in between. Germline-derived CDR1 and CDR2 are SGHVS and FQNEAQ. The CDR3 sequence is CAGGPLNTEAFF. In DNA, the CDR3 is TGTGCCGGGGGGCCTCTGAACACTGAAGCTTTCTTT.

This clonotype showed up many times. CDR3 DNA sequence: TGTGCCAGCTCACCCTTCCACACCTATCGGGGGAACACTGAAGCTTTCTTT. Translation: CASSPFHTYRGNTEAFF. The V gene is TRBV18, the J gene TRBJ1-1, with D unresolved. Trimming removed 3 bases from V and 1 base from J, with 18 bases in between. The V gene's germline CDR1 is KGHSH and CDR2 LQKENI. There are 17 residues in the CDR3.

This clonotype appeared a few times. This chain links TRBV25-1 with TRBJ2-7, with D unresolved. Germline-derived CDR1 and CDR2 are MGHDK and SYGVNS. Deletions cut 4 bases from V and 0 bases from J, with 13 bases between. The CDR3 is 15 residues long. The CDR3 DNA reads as TGTGCCAGCAGTGGGTGGACGGATTACTCCTACGAGCAGTACTTC. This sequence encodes CASSGWTDYSYEQYF.

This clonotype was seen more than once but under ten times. The CDR3, as DNA: TGTGCCTGGACCCGCGAGACAGATACGCAGTATTTT. Its translation is CAWTRETDTQYF. The chain joins TRBV30 to TRBJ2-3; D not resolved. The CDR3 consists of 12 residues. Germline V gives CDR1 GTSNPN, CDR2 SVGIG (reference sequence). Trimming left V 4 bases short and J 3 bases short, with 8 bases between.

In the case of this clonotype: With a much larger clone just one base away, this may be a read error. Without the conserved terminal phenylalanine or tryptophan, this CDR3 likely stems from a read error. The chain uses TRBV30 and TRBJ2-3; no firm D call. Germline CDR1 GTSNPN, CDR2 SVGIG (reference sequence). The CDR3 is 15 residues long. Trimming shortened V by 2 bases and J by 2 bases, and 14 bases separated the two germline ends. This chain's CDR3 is CAWSYNTYYTDTQYI. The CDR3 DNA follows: TGTGCCTGGAGTTACAATACCTACTACACAGATACGCAGTATATT.

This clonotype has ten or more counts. CDR3 DNA sequence: TGTGCCAGTAGTACTGACAGGGGGTACTACGAGCAGTACTTC. Translating gives CASSTDRGYYEQYF. This chain connects TRBV28 to TRBJ2-7, with TRBD1 identical over 9 bases. The CDR3 is 14 residues long. CDR1 and CDR2 from the germline V gene are MDHEN and SYDVKM. The V segment lost 9 bases and the J segment 3 bases; nucleotides outside the gene matches: 9. Full variable domain (outside the CDR3, taken from reference TRBV28 and TRBJ2-7): DVKVTQSSRYLVKRTGEKVFLECVQDMDHENMFWYRQDPGLGLRLIYFSYDVKMKEKGDIPEGYSVSREKKERFSLILESASTNQTSMYLCASSTDRGYYEQYFGPGTRLTVT.

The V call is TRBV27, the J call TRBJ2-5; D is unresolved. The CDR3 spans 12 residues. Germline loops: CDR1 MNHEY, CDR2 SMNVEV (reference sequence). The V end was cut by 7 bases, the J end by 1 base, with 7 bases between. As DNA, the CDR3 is TGTGCCAGCAATCACCCCCAAGAGACCCAGTACTTC. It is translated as CASNHPQETQYF.